This entry describes one TCR beta chain. CDR1 is LNHNV and CDR2 is YYDKDF in the germline V gene (reference sequence). V lost 1 base to trimming and J lost 0 bases, with 10 bases between them. CDR3 length: 16 residues. Original handling: Nucleated cell number was recorded as an estimate derived from reference gene primer amplification. TCRdb's table, derived via immunoSEQ multiplex PCR, lists solely in-frame clones and lacks some. V and J calls and clone size are given by that table; D and trimming were obtained from the DNA. Altogether around 300,000 clones are present, approximately 82% being singletons, with the ten largest covering under 3%. This record belongs to a study of blood T cell repertoires in COVID-19. Overall study context: The samples span acute and convalescent COVID-19 from the United States, Italy and Spain. PBMCs, B-cell-depleted T cells, or T cells provided the cDNA or gDNA that made up the material.

The clonotype was recovered from a man aged 25-45 years with active or convalescent COVID-19. The V gene is TRBV15, the J gene TRBJ1-5; D remains unclear. Sequenced input: peripheral blood. CDR3 protein: CATSRGEKPSNQPQHF. CDR3 DNA: TGTGCCACCAGCAGAGGGGAGAAGCCTAGCAATCAGCCCCAGCATTTT.